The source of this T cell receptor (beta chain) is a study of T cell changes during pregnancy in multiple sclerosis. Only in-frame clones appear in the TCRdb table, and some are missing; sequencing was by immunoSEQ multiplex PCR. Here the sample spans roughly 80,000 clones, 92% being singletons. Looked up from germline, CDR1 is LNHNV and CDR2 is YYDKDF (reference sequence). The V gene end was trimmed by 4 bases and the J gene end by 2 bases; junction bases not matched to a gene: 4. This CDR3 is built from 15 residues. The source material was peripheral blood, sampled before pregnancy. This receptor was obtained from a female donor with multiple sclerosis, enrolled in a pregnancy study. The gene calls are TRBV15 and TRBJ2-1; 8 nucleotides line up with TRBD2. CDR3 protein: CATSNSGSPYNEQFF. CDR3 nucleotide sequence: TGTGCCACCAGCAACAGCGGGAGTCCCTACAATGAGCAGTTCTTC.